Presented here are 29 T cell receptor beta chains from one specimen sequenced in a study of long-term antiretroviral therapy in people with HIV. Run at survey level, the immunoSEQ assay was version v3.0. Method: immunoSEQ multiplex PCR; TCRdb's copy keeps in-frame clones and lacks some. The table has under 40,000 clones, 70% to 90% seen once; the top ten hold nearly 5%. This material consisted of unsorted PBMCs, taken roughly 2.9 years before starting antiretroviral therapy. These receptor sequences come from a woman in her thirties with HIV.

The chain carries TRBV29-1 and TRBJ2-1; 9 positions match TRBD1. Germline CDR1 is SQVTM and CDR2 is ANQGSEA. The CDR3 is 13 residues long. CDR3 residues: CGGTGPFYNEQFF. The CDR3 nucleotides are TGCGGCGGGACAGGGCCTTTTTACAATGAGCAGTTCTTC.

The CDR3 nucleotides are TGCGCCAGCAGCACTACTGACGGCACAGCCACAGATACGCAGTATTTT. Translated, it gives CASSTTDGTATDTQYF. The chain links TRBV5-1 to TRBJ2-3; D gene uncertain. The V end lost 4 bases, the J end lost 2 bases, and 17 bases lay between the germline ends. The CDR3 is 16 residues long. Germline V gene lookup returns CDR1 SGHRS and CDR2 YFSETQ. Full variable domain (remainder filled in from reference TRBV5-1 and TRBJ2-3): KAGVTQTPRYLIKTRGQQVTLSCSPISGHRSVSWYQQTPGQGLQFLFEYFSETQRNKGNFPGRFSGRQFSNSRSEMNVSTLELGDSALYLCASSTTDGTATDTQYFGPGTRLTVL.

The chain joins TRBV13 to TRBJ1-1, with TRBD1 matching 10 bases. After removal of 9 bases from V and 4 bases from J, the junction contained 11 bases not matched to a gene. CDR1 and CDR2 from the germline V gene are PRHDT and FYEKMQ (reference sequence). The CDR3 is made up of 15 amino acids. This CDR3 is CASQPRQGATTEAFF. As DNA, the CDR3 is TGTGCCAGTCAGCCCCGACAGGGGGCGACCACTGAAGCTTTCTTT.

The rearrangement joins TRBV6-6 to TRBJ1-5; D is uncertain. Trimming took 3 bases from V and 0 from J, leaving 6 bases between them. The CDR3 length is 14 residues. Looked up from germline, CDR1 is MNHNY and CDR2 is SVGAGI (reference sequence). The CDR3 DNA reads TGTGCCAGCAGTTATACCAATAGCAATCAGCCCCAGCATTTT. Translated, it gives CASSYTNSNQPQHF.

The rearrangement joins TRBV6-1 to TRBJ2-3, with D possibly TRBD2 on 5 matching bases. The CDR3 is 14 residues long. The V end lost 3 bases, the J end lost 7 bases, and 14 bases lay between the germline ends. Germline V lookup: CDR1 MNHNS, CDR2 SASEGT. The CDR3 coding sequence is TGTGCCAGCAGTGACCCTCCGGGAACCCATACGCAGTATTTT. Its translation: CASSDPPGTHTQYF.

J is TRBJ2-7 and V is TRBV30; perhaps TRBD2 as D (7 bases). Trimming cost V 0 bases and J 6 bases, with 12 bases left between them. This CDR3 spans 13 amino acids. Germline CDR1 reads GTSNPN; CDR2 reads SVGIG (reference sequence). The CDR3 region has the DNA TGTGCCTGGAGTGTTATCGGGGGGCTCGAGCAGTACTTC. It codes for CAWSVIGGLEQYF.

The chain employs TRBV7-6 and TRBJ2-2, with a possible D match to TRBD2 (6 bases). V gave up 5 bases and J gave up 7 bases, with 14 bases separating them. CDR3 length: 14 amino acids. Germline CDR1 is SGHVS and CDR2 is FNYEAQ. CDR3 loop: CASSRIGGFGELFF. The CDR3 bases are TGTGCCAGCAGCCGCATCGGGGGTTTCGGGGAGCTGTTTTTT.

This chain uses TRBV10-2 with TRBJ2-1; 8 positions agree with TRBD1. The CDR3 totals 15 residues. V lost 6 bases to trimming and J lost 7 bases; unmatched junction nucleotides: 11. CDR1 is WSHSY and CDR2 is SAAADI in the germline V gene. The CDR3 spells CASRPRGRLGNEQFF. CDR3 DNA: TGCGCCAGCAGACCCAGGGGGCGCTTAGGAAATGAGCAGTTCTTC.

This rearrangement joins TRBV29-1 to TRBJ1-3; maybe TRBD1 (5 bases). This CDR3 has 13 residues. Between the trimmed V and J ends, which lost 5 bases and 0 bases, there was a span of 8 bases. Germline CDR1 reads SQVTM; CDR2 reads ANQGSEA. The CDR3 region is CSVNRISGNTIYF. The CDR3 DNA sequence: TGCAGCGTTAACAGGATCTCTGGAAACACCATATATTTT.

This chain joins TRBV19 and TRBJ2-2, with 8 nucleotides matching TRBD2. Germline V gene data show CDR1 as LNHDA and CDR2 as SQIVND (reference sequence). This CDR3 has 17 residues. J gave up 7 bases and V 6 bases, and 16 bases lay outside the gene matches. For the CDR3, the DNA is TGTGCCAGTAGCCCATCTGGGACCGCGGGGGGTGGCGGGGAGCTGTTTTTT. It yields the protein CASSPSGTAGGGGELFF.

The J gene is TRBJ2-5, the V gene TRBV6-6; the match to TRBD2 covers 11 bases. The CDR3 consists of 15 residues. Germline V lookup: CDR1 MNHNY, CDR2 SVGAGI (reference sequence). The V and J ends lost 6 bases and 14 bases, in that order; junction bases with no gene match: 17. The chain's CDR3 is CASRDRGLADPPPYF. CDR3 DNA: TGTGCCAGCAGAGACAGGGGACTAGCGGACCCACCGCCTTACTTC.

The genes are TRBV5-1 and TRBJ1-4; D gene unclear. V was trimmed by 7 bases and J by 2 bases, leaving 9 bases between them. Germline loops: CDR1 SGHRS, CDR2 YFSETQ. The CDR3 totals 13 residues. The CDR3 nucleotides read TGCGCCAGCGTAAGCAAGACTAATGAAAAACTGTTTTTT. Protein product: CASVSKTNEKLFF. The full variable domain, completed using reference TRBV5-1 and TRBJ1-4, is KAGVTQTPRYLIKTRGQQVTLSCSPISGHRSVSWYQQTPGQGLQFLFEYFSETQRNKGNFPGRFSGRQFSNSRSEMNVSTLELGDSALYLCASVSKTNEKLFFGSGTQLSVL.

This chain uses TRBV5-1 with TRBJ1-1; 7 bases are a match to TRBD1. Germline loops: CDR1 SGHRS, CDR2 YFSETQ. The CDR3 runs to 17 residues. Trimming at V came to 1 base and at J to 1 base, leaving 10 bases not matched to a gene. CDR3 loop: CASSLPRRQGWNTEAFF. CDR3 sequence (DNA): TGCGCCAGCAGCTTGCCGCGTCGACAGGGTTGGAACACTGAAGCTTTCTTT.

This sequence joins TRBV10-3 and TRBJ1-1, with D uncertain. CDR1 ENHRY and CDR2 SYGVKD come from the germline V gene. The CDR3 spans 11 residues. The ends were cut back, 2 bases at V and 5 bases at J, with 3 bases in the middle. CDR3 amino acids: CAISERTEAFF. The CDR3 coding sequence is TGTGCCATCAGTGAGAGGACTGAAGCTTTCTTT.

The V gene is TRBV5-6, the J gene TRBJ1-6; weak D call: TRBD1 (5 bases). Germline V gives CDR1 SGHDT, CDR2 YYEEEE. The CDR3 has 15 amino acids. Trimming pared 4 bases from V and 7 bases from J, leaving 15 bases between. The DNA for the CDR3 is TGTGCCAGCAGCCCCCCGTCAAAGGGGAATTCACCCCTCCACTTT. Translating it yields CASSPPSKGNSPLHF.

The chain carries TRBV5-1 and TRBJ2-1; D uncertain. This CDR3 has 14 amino acids. Germline V lookup: CDR1 SGHRS, CDR2 YFSETQ. V was pared by 4 bases and J by 8 bases, with 16 bases between. The CDR3 is CASSPPGHRDEQFF. The CDR3 DNA is TGCGCCAGCAGCCCACCGGGCCACCGGGATGAGCAGTTCTTC. Looking up the rest from reference TRBV5-1 and TRBJ2-1 gives the full variable domain: KAGVTQTPRYLIKTRGQQVTLSCSPISGHRSVSWYQQTPGQGLQFLFEYFSETQRNKGNFPGRFSGRQFSNSRSEMNVSTLELGDSALYLCASSPPGHRDEQFFGPGTRLTVL.

This clone was picked up one time. Distinct nucleotide sequences in the sample also encode this CDR3. CDR3 loop: CASSSTGTGNYGYTF. In DNA form, the CDR3 reads TGTGCCAGCAGTTCGACCGGGACAGGGAACTATGGCTACACCTTC. The chain combines TRBV27 with TRBJ1-2; TRBD1 matches 9 bases. CDR3 length: 15 residues. Germline CDR1 reads MNHEY; CDR2 reads SMNVEV (reference sequence). V was pared by 4 bases and J by 2 bases, with 5 bases of the junction left unmatched.

The rearrangement links TRBV10-3 to TRBJ2-1; D assignment may be TRBD1 or TRBD2 (5 bases each). CDR1 ENHRY and CDR2 SYGVKD come from the germline V gene. V was pared by 4 bases and J by 0 bases, with 10 bases between. The CDR3 is 15 amino acids. CDR3 loop: CAISGDSGSYNEQFF. In DNA form, the CDR3 reads TGTGCCATCAGTGGCGACAGCGGCTCCTACAATGAGCAGTTCTTC.

This chain links TRBV15 with TRBJ2-4; the match to TRBD1 covers 7 bases. The trim removed 7 bases at V and 0 bases at J, leaving 12 bases unmatched. This CDR3 contains 17 residues. The V gene's germline CDR1 is LNHNV and CDR2 YYDKDF (reference sequence). The DNA for the CDR3 is TGTGCCACCACCTCGTATAGTACAGGGGAAGCCAAAAACATTCAGTACTTC. Residues: CATTSYSTGEAKNIQYF.

The rearrangement links TRBV7-2 to TRBJ2-3; either TRBD1 or TRBD2 may supply D (5 bases each). V dropped 0 bases and J dropped 6 bases, with 10 bases sitting between them. The length of the CDR3 is 14 residues. The germline V gene encodes CDR1 SGHTA and CDR2 FQGNSA. CDR3 amino acids: CASSLAGVRDTQYF. CDR3 coding DNA: TGTGCCAGCAGCTTAGCGGGGGTGAGGGATACGCAGTATTTT.

The rearrangement links TRBV10-3 to TRBJ2-3; D is unclear. This CDR3 region has 12 residues. Trimming cost V 10 bases and J 2 bases, with 10 bases left between them. Germline V gives CDR1 ENHRY, CDR2 SYGVKD. The CDR3 region is CATRPNTDTQYF. The CDR3 region has the DNA TGTGCCACCCGGCCGAACACAGATACGCAGTATTTT.

The V call is TRBV28, the J call TRBJ2-7, with TRBD1 matching over 7 bases. The CDR3 covers 13 residues. In germline, CDR1 is MDHEN, CDR2 SYDVKM. V shed 7 bases, J shed 2 bases, and the junction held 5 bases outside the gene matches. The CDR3 DNA reads as TGTGCCAGCACCAGGACAGGTACCTACGAGCAGTACTTC. This codes for CASTRTGTYEQYF.

The sample holds one count of this clone. V is TRBV2 and J is TRBJ1-2, with 7 bases that match TRBD1. This CDR3 is built from 12 residues. Germline V lookup: CDR1 SNHLY, CDR2 FYNNEI. Trimming removed 6 bases from V and 6 bases from J; junction bases left unmatched: 4. CDR3 residues: CASSPGTDGYTF. The CDR3 region has the DNA TGTGCCAGCAGCCCCGGGACAGATGGCTACACCTTC. Combining the CDR3 with reference TRBV2 and TRBJ1-2 gives the whole variable domain EPEVTQTPSHQVTQMGQEVILRCVPISNHLYFYWYRQILGQKVEFLVSFYNNEISEKSEIFDDQFSVERPDGSNFTLKIRSTKLEDSAMYFCASSPGTDGYTFGSGTRLTVV.

The rearrangement links TRBV7-2 to TRBJ2-7; D assignment may be TRBD1 or TRBD2 (5 bases each). V lost 1 base and J lost 4, with 14 bases in between. The CDR3 totals 15 residues. Germline V CDR1 and CDR2: SGHTA, FQGNSA. DNA of the CDR3: TGTGCCAGCAGCTTAGATCGGGGCAGCCATTACGAGCAGTACGTC. This translates into CASSLDRGSHYEQYV.

A single count supports this clone. The rearrangement joins TRBV19 to TRBJ2-2, with D unclear. V dropped 7 bases and J dropped 4 bases, with 10 bases sitting between them. Germline V gene sequence: CDR1 LNHDA, CDR2 SQIVND (reference sequence). This CDR3 is built from 13 residues. Here the CDR3 reads CASILDPTGELFF. In DNA, the CDR3 is TGTGCCAGTATTCTGGACCCCACCGGGGAGCTGTTTTTT.

The CDR3 loop is CASSLYQGDYSGANVLTF. In nucleotides, the CDR3 is TGTGCCAGCAGTTTATACCAGGGGGACTACTCTGGGGCCAACGTCCTGACTTTC. The chain employs TRBV27 and TRBJ2-6, with D perhaps assigned TRBD1 or TRBD2 (7 bases each). This CDR3 is built from 18 residues. From germline, CDR1 is MNHEY and CDR2 SMNVEV (reference sequence). V dropped 1 base and J dropped 0 bases, with 13 bases sitting between them.

The chain recombines TRBV5-1 with TRBJ2-1; the match to TRBD1 covers 9 bases. Losses at the gene ends were 4 bases for V and 10 bases for J; bases not matched to a gene: 9. The CDR3 length is 14 residues. The V gene's germline CDR1 is SGHRS and CDR2 YFSETQ. This CDR3 is CASSLSQGALEQFF. The DNA for the CDR3 is TGCGCCAGCAGCCTCTCACAGGGGGCCCTCGAGCAGTTCTTC.

The gene calls are TRBV29-1 and TRBJ1-2; a possible D gene is TRBD1 (6 bases). With 7 bases removed from V and 8 bases from J, the gap between germline ends came to 17 bases. The CDR3 contains 12 residues. CDR1 SQVTM and CDR2 ANQGSEA come from the germline V gene. In DNA form, the CDR3 reads TGCAGCGGCGTCGAACAGGGAGGCGGCTACACCTTC. This translates into CSGVEQGGGYTF.

The chain employs TRBV5-1 and TRBJ1-1; D gene ambiguous. Looked up from germline, CDR1 is SGHRS and CDR2 is YFSETQ. Trimming shortened V by 4 bases and J by 2 bases, and 12 bases separated the two germline ends. The CDR3 is 14 amino acids. The CDR3 region is CASSGYGLNTEAFF. In nucleotides, the CDR3 is TGCGCCAGCAGCGGGTATGGGTTAAACACTGAAGCTTTCTTT.